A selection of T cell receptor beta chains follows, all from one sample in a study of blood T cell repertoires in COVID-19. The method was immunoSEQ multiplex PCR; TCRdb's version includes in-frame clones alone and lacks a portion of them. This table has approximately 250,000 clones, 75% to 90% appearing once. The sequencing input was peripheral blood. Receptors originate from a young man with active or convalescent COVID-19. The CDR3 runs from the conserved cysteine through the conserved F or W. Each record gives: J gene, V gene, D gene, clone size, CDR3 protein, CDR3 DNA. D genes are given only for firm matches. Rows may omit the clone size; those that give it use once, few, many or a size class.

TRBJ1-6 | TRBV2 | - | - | CASRAEFRSPLHF | TGTGCCAGCAGGGCGGAATTTAGATCACCCCTCCACTTT
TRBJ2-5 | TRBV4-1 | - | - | CASSRGPYQETQYF | TGCGCCAGCAGCCGCGGTCCTTATCAAGAGACCCAGTACTTC
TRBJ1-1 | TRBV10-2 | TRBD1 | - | CASRRQGINTEAFF | TGCGCCAGCAGAAGACAGGGGATAAACACTGAAGCTTTCTTT
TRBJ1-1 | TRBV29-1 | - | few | CSVDRVMNTEAFF | TGCAGCGTTGACAGGGTAATGAACACTGAAGCTTTCTTT
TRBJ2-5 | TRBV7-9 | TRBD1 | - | CASSFIRTGGQETQYF | TGTGCCAGCAGCTTCATAAGGACAGGGGGCCAAGAGACCCAGTACTTC
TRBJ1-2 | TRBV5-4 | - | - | CASSLARRETDNYGYTF | TGTGCCAGCAGCTTGGCAAGACGAGAGACAGACAACTATGGCTACACCTTC
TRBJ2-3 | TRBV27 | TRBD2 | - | CASSSLSWTSGGASTQYF | TGTGCCAGCAGTTCCCTTTCCTGGACTAGCGGGGGGGCAAGTACGCAGTATTTT
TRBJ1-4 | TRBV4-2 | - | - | CASSQVAGNEKLFF | TGTGCCAGCAGCCAAGTGGCAGGGAATGAAAAACTGTTTTTT
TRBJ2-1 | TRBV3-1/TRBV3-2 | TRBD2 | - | CASSPTLAGGPSEQFF | TGTGCCAGCAGCCCGACGTTAGCGGGGGGGCCTAGTGAGCAGTTCTTC
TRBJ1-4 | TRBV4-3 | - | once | CASSQDRITGYTEKLFF | TGCGCCAGCAGCCAAGATCGCATAACAGGGTATACTGAAAAACTGTTTTTT
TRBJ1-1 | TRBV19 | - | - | CASSQGKTFF | TGTGCCAGTAGTCAGGGTAAAACTTTCTTT
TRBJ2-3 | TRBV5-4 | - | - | CASSSPPQGSYTQYF | TGTGCCAGCAGCTCCCCCCCCCAGGGTTCATATACGCAGTATTTT
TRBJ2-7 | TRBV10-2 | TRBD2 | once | CASGGAQRGSPRDRSSYEQYF | TGCGCCAGTGGGGGGGCCCAGCGGGGGTCCCCGCGGGACCGGAGCTCCTACGAGCAGTACTTC
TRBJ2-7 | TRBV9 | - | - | CASSPRQDSYEQYF | TGTGCCAGCAGCCCCCGACAGGACTCCTACGAGCAGTACTTC
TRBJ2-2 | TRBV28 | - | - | CASSFAVAGTGELFF | TGTGCCAGCAGTTTTGCAGTCGCGGGCACCGGGGAGCTGTTTTTT